Following are 32 T cell receptor beta chains from one sample sequenced in a study of blood T cells in healthy people across ages. Using a J-beta primer mix together with a sample-barcoded 5' primer, a second PCR was run for about 7 to 12 cycles. TCRdb used MiXCR to reprocess the 5' RACE reads, holding one entry per CDR3 protein. The sample contains over 1,500,000 distinct CDR3 sequences, roughly two fifths of which appear only once. Material: blood. The receptor source for this set is a human donor in good health.

This clonotype was counted only a few times. V usage is TRBV28 and J usage is TRBJ1-2; weak D call: TRBD1 (5 bases). The V end lost 7 bases, the J end lost 5 bases, and 17 bases lay between the germline ends. The CDR3 extends over 14 amino acids. The germline V gene encodes CDR1 MDHEN and CDR2 SYDVKM. Here the CDR3 DNA reads TGTGCCAGCACCCCGGGGGGGTCCCTTTATGGCTACACCTTC. Protein sequence: CASTPGGSLYGYTF.

The chain joins TRBV9 to TRBJ2-5; possible D gene TRBD2, 6 bases. V was clipped by 0 bases and J by 0 bases, with 15 bases between them. Germline V gives CDR1 SGDLS, CDR2 YYNGEE. This CDR3 spans 17 amino acids. The CDR3, as DNA: TGTGCCAGCAGCGTAGGAGGAGGGTTGCCGGACCAAGAGACCCAGTACTTC. This encodes CASSVGGGLPDQETQYF.

This clonotype has just a few counts. A junction end diverges from the germline sequence, so it may reflect a read error. The rearrangement uses TRBV7-7 and TRBJ2-5, with 9 bases fitting TRBD1. This CDR3 contains 15 residues. Per the germline V gene, CDR1 is SSHAT and CDR2 is FNYEAQ (reference sequence). CDR3 nucleotide sequence: TGTGCTAGCAGCCCCCCCGGGACAGGGCAAGAGACCCAGTACTTC. It yields the protein CASSPPGTGQETQYF.

The chain is built from TRBV20-1 and TRBJ2-1; D uncertain. V was trimmed by 0 bases and J by 7 bases, leaving 16 bases between them. The CDR3 length is 15 residues. Germline V gives CDR1 DFQATT, CDR2 SNEGSKA (reference sequence). The chain's CDR3 is CSARDTWGPPNEQFF. The CDR3 nucleotides read TGCAGTGCTAGAGATACGTGGGGTCCGCCAAATGAGCAGTTCTTC.

This clonotype was counted a few times. This chain connects TRBV7-2 to TRBJ2-1, with D possibly matching TRBD2 (5 bases). The CDR3 loop spans 14 amino acids. Per the germline V gene, CDR1 is SGHTA and CDR2 is FQGNSA. The ends were cut back, 4 bases at V and 5 bases at J, with 12 bases in the middle. The CDR3 loop is CASSWAGRNNEQFF. Written as DNA, the CDR3 is TGTGCCAGCAGCTGGGCGGGCAGGAACAATGAGCAGTTCTTC.

This sequence joins TRBV3-1 and TRBJ1-2; tentatively, D is TRBD1 (6 bases). CDR3 size: 14 residues. Trimming left V 3 bases short and J 4 bases short, with 12 bases between. Germline-derived CDR1 and CDR2 are LGHDT and YNNKEL (reference sequence). The CDR3 spells CASSHTSQGYGYTF. Here the CDR3 DNA reads TGTGCCAGCAGCCATACCTCACAGGGCTATGGCTACACCTTC.

This clonotype was recorded a few times. The rearrangement joins TRBV7-3 to TRBJ2-7; 8 bases are shared with TRBD1. V dropped 5 bases and J dropped 4; count of bases not matched to a gene: 10. Germline assignment: CDR1 SGHTA and CDR2 FQGTGA. This CDR3 comprises 15 residues. The CDR3 DNA reads as TGTGCCAGCAGCCCCCACCCAGACAGGGGATACGAGCAGTACTTC. Translation gives CASSPHPDRGYEQYF.

The rearrangement uses TRBV7-2 and TRBJ2-5; D unresolved. The CDR3 contains 15 residues. V was cut by 1 base and J by 2 bases, with 11 bases left in between. Germline lookup yields CDR1 SGHTA and CDR2 FQGNSA. CDR3 in amino acids: CASSLVVSQQETQYF. The CDR3 nucleotides are TGTGCCAGCAGCTTAGTAGTGTCGCAGCAAGAGACCCAGTACTTC.

The rearrangement joins TRBV4-2 to TRBJ2-2; D gene unclear. V was pared by 4 bases and J by 6 bases, with 15 bases between. Germline CDR1 and CDR2: LGHNA and YNFKEQ. The CDR3 has 15 residues. The CDR3 spells CASSRTNSNSGELFF. The DNA for the CDR3 is TGTGCCAGCAGCCGAACTAACAGCAATTCCGGGGAGCTGTTTTTT.

This clonotype was found once. The V and J genes are TRBV4-2 and TRBJ2-1; 8 bases line up with TRBD2. Germline CDR1 LGHNA, CDR2 YNFKEQ. V dropped 1 base and J dropped 6; count of bases not matched to a gene: 11. The CDR3 runs to 17 residues. CDR3 sequence reads: CASSQVGRTSTPNEQFF. The CDR3 DNA follows: TGTGCCAGCAGCCAAGTGGGCAGGACTAGCACCCCCAATGAGCAGTTCTTC.

The V and J genes are TRBV12-3 or TRBV12-4 and TRBJ2-5; 10 bases map to TRBD2. V lost 3 bases to trimming and J lost 5 bases; unmatched junction nucleotides: 9. The CDR3 length is 16 residues. This CDR3 is CASSFRLAGEGETQYF. CDR3 DNA sequence: TGTGCCAGCAGTTTTCGCCTAGCGGGAGAGGGGGAGACCCAGTACTTC.

This chain joins TRBV2 and TRBJ2-4; possibly TRBD1 for D (6 bases). The DNA end lines up better with TRBJ2-7; the J call may be wrong. The CDR3 contains 15 residues. The germline CDR1 and CDR2 sequences are SNHLY and FYNNEI. The CDR3 DNA is TGTGCCAGCAGTGAACTACTGGGGGCAGGGTTCGAGCAGTACTTC. Protein: CASSELLGAGFEQYF.

In DNA, the CDR3 is TGCAGTGCTAGAGAGCCAGGGGGCGGCCAGCCCCAGCATTTT. Its translation is CSAREPGGGQPQHF. The chain combines TRBV20-1 with TRBJ1-5; TRBD1 matches 8 bases. Losses at the gene ends were 0 bases for V and 7 bases for J; bases not matched to a gene: 5. CDR3 length: 14 residues. Germline V lookup: CDR1 DFQATT, CDR2 SNEGSKA (reference sequence).

With regard to this clonotype: A junction end diverges from the germline sequence, so it may reflect a read error. V usage is TRBV27 and J usage is TRBJ2-7, with D perhaps TRBD1 (5 bases). Germline-derived CDR1 and CDR2 are MNHEY and SMNVEV (reference sequence). The CDR3 covers 14 residues. In DNA, the CDR3 is TGTGTCAGCAGTCTGACAGATTCGCCCTACGAGCAGTACTTC. It translates to CVSSLTDSPYEQYF.

In regard to this clonotype: A read error may account for a junction end that differs from germline. This rearrangement joins TRBV28 to TRBJ1-2, with D maybe TRBD1 (6 bases). The CDR3 contains 16 residues. CDR1 is MDHEN, CDR2 SYDVKM, per germline. The CDR3 here is CASSSPGGASGYGHTF. In DNA form, the CDR3 reads TGTGCCAGCAGTTCCCCTGGGGGGGCCTCTGGCTATGGCCACACCTTC.

This clonotype turned up a few times. The chain recombines TRBV4-3 with TRBJ2-1; D remains unclear. V shed 0 bases and J shed 8 bases, with 14 bases lying between them. Germline V gives CDR1 LGHNA, CDR2 YSLEER. The CDR3 has 15 residues. CDR3 nucleotides: TGCGCCAGCAGCCAAGATCCCAGATTCAAGGATGAGCAGTTCTTC. Translated: CASSQDPRFKDEQFF.

In this sample, this clonotype turned up a few times. The chain has TRBV5-5 and TRBJ2-3; 7 nucleotides agree with TRBD2. J lost 4 bases, V lost 5 bases, and 7 bases had no gene match. The CDR3 extends over 14 amino acids. CDR1 is SGHKS, CDR2 YYEKEE, per germline (reference sequence). CDR3 coding DNA: TGTGCCAGCAGTAGTCCTAGCGGCTCAGATACGCAGTATTTT. Translating gives CASSSPSGSDTQYF.

CDR3 in DNA: TGCAGTGCCCGTGGACTAGCGGCATACAATGAGCAGTTCTTC. Amino acid sequence: CSARGLAAYNEQFF. The genes are TRBV20-1 and TRBJ2-1; 10 nucleotides align to TRBD2. The CDR3 has 14 amino acids. The ends lost 6 bases at V and 4 bases at J; junction bases unmatched: 6. CDR1 is DFQATT and CDR2 is SNEGSKA in the germline V gene (reference sequence).

A few counts support this clonotype. V usage is TRBV20-1 and J usage is TRBJ2-7; 7 bases are a match to TRBD1. CDR1 DFQATT and CDR2 SNEGSKA come from the germline V gene (reference sequence). V shed 4 bases, J shed 2 bases, and the junction held 11 bases outside the gene matches. The CDR3 contains 15 residues. CDR3 bases: TGCAGTGCTATGAAAGGGGGCTCTCCCGCCTACGAGCAGTACTTC. It codes for CSAMKGGSPAYEQYF.

This clonotype was counted a few times. V usage is TRBV6-6 and J usage is TRBJ1-2; no reliable D call. The CDR3 sequence is 11 residues long. Germline CDR1 is MNHNY and CDR2 is SVGAGI (reference sequence). The V gene lost 10 bases and the J gene lost 3 bases, with 9 bases spanning the gap. The CDR3 is CATVRDYGYTF. The CDR3 DNA reads TGTGCCACCGTCCGGGACTATGGCTACACCTTC.

Turning to this clonotype: A read error may produce the germline difference seen at one junction end. The genes are TRBV7-8 and TRBJ2-2; perhaps D is TRBD1 or TRBD2 (5 bases each). CDR1 SGHVS and CDR2 FQNEAQ come from the germline V gene. The CDR3 extends over 14 amino acids. The CDR3 nucleotides read TGTGCCAGCAGCTTGTGGGGGTACACCGGGGAGCTGGTTTTT. Encoded protein: CASSLWGYTGELVF.

This clonotype was counted a single time. The chain combines TRBV6-6 with TRBJ2-3; D assignment may be TRBD1 or TRBD2 (5 bases each). This CDR3 region has 17 residues. Trimming left V 7 bases short and J 8 bases short, with 28 bases between. Germline V gene lookup returns CDR1 MNHNY and CDR2 SVGAGI (reference sequence). The CDR3 region has the DNA TGTGCCAGCACCCCGTTGCCGGGGACGGAGGTCGGGGTTACGCAGTATTTT. Translation gives CASTPLPGTEVGVTQYF.

On this clonotype: Mismatch with germline at one junction end may stem from a read error. V usage is TRBV19 and J usage is TRBJ2-5; D perhaps matches TRBD1 (6 bases). The CDR3 totals 14 residues. Looked up from germline, CDR1 is LNHDA and CDR2 is SQIVND (reference sequence). The CDR3 loop is CACSRTGFQETQYF. The CDR3 DNA follows: TGTGCCTGTAGTCGCACAGGGTTCCAAGAGACCCAGTACTTC.

The chain carries TRBV7-9 and TRBJ1-6; tentative D call: TRBD1 (5 bases). The V and J ends lost 7 bases and 6 bases respectively, with 16 bases between them. The CDR3 consists of 15 residues. Per the germline V gene, CDR1 is SEHNR and CDR2 is FQNEAQ (reference sequence). The CDR3: CASTLRGSGNSPLHF. The DNA of the CDR3 is TGTGCCAGCACCCTACGGGGCAGTGGTAATTCACCCCTCCACTTT.

This clonotype was observed a few times. As DNA, the CDR3 is TGTGCCAGCAGTTTGTCGGGCGGGCCGGGTGAGCAGTTCTTC. As protein: CASSLSGGPGEQFF. V usage is TRBV12-3 or TRBV12-4 and J usage is TRBJ2-1; D is perhaps TRBD2 (5 bases). The CDR3 consists of 14 residues. The V and J ends lost 3 bases and 9 bases respectively, with 15 bases between them.

The chain uses TRBV9 and TRBJ1-2, with D maybe TRBD1 (5 bases). Germline V gene data show CDR1 as SGDLS and CDR2 as YYNGEE. The CDR3 covers 13 residues. Trimming shortened V by 1 base and J by 7 bases, and 11 bases separated the two germline ends. CDR3 residues: CASSVSQGCGYTF. The CDR3 coding sequence is TGTGCCAGCAGCGTATCCCAGGGCTGTGGCTACACCTTC.

J is TRBJ1-2 and V is TRBV15; 8 bases agree with TRBD1. Germline assignment: CDR1 LNHNV and CDR2 YYDKDF (reference sequence). V gave up 4 bases and J gave up 8 bases; unmatched junction bases: 15. This CDR3 region has 16 residues. The CDR3 DNA reads as TGTGCCACCAGCACCAGACCCGGGACAGGCGATGTGGGCTACACCTTC. It encodes CATSTRPGTGDVGYTF.

There are a few counts of this clonotype. The chain uses TRBV4-1 and TRBJ1-2; D possibly corresponds to TRBD1 (6 bases). The CDR3 consists of 16 residues. The germline gives CDR1 MGHRA, CDR2 YSYEKL. Trimming took 0 bases from V and 4 from J, leaving 15 bases between them. This CDR3 is CASSQDRGVLPYGYTF. The CDR3, as DNA: TGCGCCAGCAGCCAAGATAGGGGGGTCCTCCCCTATGGCTACACCTTC.

This chain connects TRBV29-1 to TRBJ1-2; D is perhaps TRBD1 (6 bases). Trimming cost V 4 bases and J 6 bases, with 15 bases left between them. The CDR3 extends over 13 amino acids. Germline CDR1 is SQVTM and CDR2 is ANQGSEA. The CDR3 here is CSVAYTGLNGYTF. Here the CDR3 DNA reads TGCAGCGTTGCTTACACAGGGCTCAATGGCTACACCTTC.

A few counts support this clonotype. The chain combines TRBV29-1 with TRBJ2-7; 8 positions agree with TRBD1. V shed 7 bases and J 7 bases; nucleotides not matched to a gene: 18. The CDR3 has 15 amino acids. CDR1 is SQVTM, CDR2 ANQGSEA, per germline. The CDR3 DNA follows: TGCAGCGCCCTCGGTGACAGGGGCCCATCTCGGGAGCAGTACTTC. Its protein product is CSALGDRGPSREQYF.

The chain links TRBV2 to TRBJ1-2; D is possibly TRBD1 (5 bases). The CDR3 extends over 14 amino acids. The V gene lost 7 bases and the J gene lost 7 bases, with 19 bases spanning the gap. Germline V lookup: CDR1 SNHLY, CDR2 FYNNEI. The CDR3 DNA is TGTGCCAGCAATCAGATCGGACATAACGGTGGCTACACCTTC. The encoded protein is CASNQIGHNGGYTF.

The rearrangement uses TRBV4-1 and TRBJ1-3, with D possibly being TRBD1 (5 bases). This CDR3 has 16 amino acids. V lost 5 bases, J lost 0 bases, and 14 bases lay in between. Germline CDR1 MGHRA, CDR2 YSYEKL. The CDR3 nucleotides read TGCGCCAGCAGCTCCCTGCGGGGGTTCTCTGGAAACACCATATATTTT. Its protein product is CASSSLRGFSGNTIYF.